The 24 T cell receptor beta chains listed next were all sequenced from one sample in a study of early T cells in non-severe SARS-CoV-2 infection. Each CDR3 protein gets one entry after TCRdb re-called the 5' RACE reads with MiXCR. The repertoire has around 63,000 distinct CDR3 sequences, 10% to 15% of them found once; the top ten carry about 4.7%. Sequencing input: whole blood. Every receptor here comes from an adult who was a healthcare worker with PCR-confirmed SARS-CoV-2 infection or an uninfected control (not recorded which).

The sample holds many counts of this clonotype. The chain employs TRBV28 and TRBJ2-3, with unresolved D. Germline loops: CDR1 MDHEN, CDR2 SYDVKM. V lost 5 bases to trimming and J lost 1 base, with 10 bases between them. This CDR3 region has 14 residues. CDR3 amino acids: CASSPTDRTDTQYF. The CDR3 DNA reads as TGTGCCAGCAGTCCTACGGATCGCACAGATACGCAGTATTTT. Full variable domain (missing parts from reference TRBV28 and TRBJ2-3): DVKVTQSSRYLVKRTGEKVFLECVQDMDHENMFWYRQDPGLGLRLIYFSYDVKMKEKGDIPEGYSVSREKKERFSLILESASTNQTSMYLCASSPTDRTDTQYFGPGTRLTVL.

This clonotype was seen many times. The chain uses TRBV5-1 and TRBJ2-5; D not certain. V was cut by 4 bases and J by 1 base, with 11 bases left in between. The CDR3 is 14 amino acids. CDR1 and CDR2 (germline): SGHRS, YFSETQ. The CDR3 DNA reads TGCGCCAGCAGCCTCGCTTGGGGCCAAGAGACCCAGTACTTC. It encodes CASSLAWGQETQYF.

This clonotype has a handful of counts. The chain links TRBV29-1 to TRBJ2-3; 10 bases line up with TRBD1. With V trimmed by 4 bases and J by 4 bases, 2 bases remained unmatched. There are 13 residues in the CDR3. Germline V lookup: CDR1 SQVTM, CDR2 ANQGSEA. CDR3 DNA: TGCAGCGTTGGGGACAGGGGCTCAGATACGCAGTATTTT. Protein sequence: CSVGDRGSDTQYF.

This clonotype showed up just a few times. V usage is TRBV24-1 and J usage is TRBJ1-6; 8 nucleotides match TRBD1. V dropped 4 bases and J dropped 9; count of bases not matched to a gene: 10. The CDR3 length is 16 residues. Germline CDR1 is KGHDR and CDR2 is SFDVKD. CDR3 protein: CATSDLRTGSGSPLHF. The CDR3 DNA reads TGTGCCACCAGTGACTTAAGGACAGGGAGTGGTTCACCCCTCCACTTT.

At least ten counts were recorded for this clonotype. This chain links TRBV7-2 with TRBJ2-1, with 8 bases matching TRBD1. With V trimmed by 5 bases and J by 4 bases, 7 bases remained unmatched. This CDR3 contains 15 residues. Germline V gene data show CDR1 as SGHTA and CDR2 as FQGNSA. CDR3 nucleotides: TGTGCCAGCAGCCCCGGGACAGGACCTTACAATGAGCAGTTCTTC. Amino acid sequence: CASSPGTGPYNEQFF.

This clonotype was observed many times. CDR3 DNA: TGTGCCAGCAGCCCGGGAACGGCGGATGGACAGTTCTTC. Translation: CASSPGTADGQFF. The chain uses TRBV7-6 and TRBJ2-1, with D possibly TRBD2 on 5 matching bases. This CDR3 region has 13 residues. V shed 5 bases and J shed 13 bases, with 18 bases lying between them. Germline-derived CDR1 and CDR2 are SGHVS and FNYEAQ.

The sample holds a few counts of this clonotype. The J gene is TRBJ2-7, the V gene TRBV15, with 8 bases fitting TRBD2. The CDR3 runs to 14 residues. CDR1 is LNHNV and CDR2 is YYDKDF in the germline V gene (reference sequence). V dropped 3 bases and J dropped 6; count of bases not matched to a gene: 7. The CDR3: CATSRYGTSFEQYF. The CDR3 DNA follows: TGTGCCACCAGCAGGTACGGGACTAGTTTCGAGCAGTACTTC.

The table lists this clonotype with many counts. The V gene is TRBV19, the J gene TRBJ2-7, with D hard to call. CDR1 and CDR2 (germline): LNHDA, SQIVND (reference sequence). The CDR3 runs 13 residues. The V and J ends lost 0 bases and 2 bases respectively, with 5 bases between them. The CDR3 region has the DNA TGTGCCAGTAGTATAGACCACGCCTACGAGCAGTACTTC. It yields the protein CASSIDHAYEQYF. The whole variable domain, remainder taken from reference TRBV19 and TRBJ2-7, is DGGITQSPKYLFRKEGQNVTLSCEQNLNHDAMYWYRQDPGQGLRLIYYSQIVNDFQKGDIAEGYSVSREKKESFPLTVTSAQKNPTAFYLCASSIDHAYEQYFGPGTRLTVT.

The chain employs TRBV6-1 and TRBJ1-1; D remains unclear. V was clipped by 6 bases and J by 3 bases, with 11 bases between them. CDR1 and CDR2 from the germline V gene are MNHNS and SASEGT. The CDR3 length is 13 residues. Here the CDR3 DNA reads TGTGCCAGCAGGTCACGAACCGACACTGAAGCTTTCTTT. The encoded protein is CASRSRTDTEAFF.

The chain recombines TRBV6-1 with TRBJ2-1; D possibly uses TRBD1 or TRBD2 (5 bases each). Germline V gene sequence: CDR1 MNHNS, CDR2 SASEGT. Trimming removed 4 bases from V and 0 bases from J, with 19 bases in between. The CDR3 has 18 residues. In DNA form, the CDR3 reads TGTGCCAGCAGTGGGGGGAACCCCGCCTTGAGCTCCTACAATGAGCAGTTCTTC. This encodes CASSGGNPALSSYNEQFF.

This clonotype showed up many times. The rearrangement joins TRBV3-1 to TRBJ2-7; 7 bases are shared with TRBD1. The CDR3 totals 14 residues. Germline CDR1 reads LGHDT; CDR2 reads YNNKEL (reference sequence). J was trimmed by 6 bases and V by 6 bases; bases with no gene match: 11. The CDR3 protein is CASSYFTGAPEQYF. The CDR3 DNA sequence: TGTGCCAGCAGTTATTTTACAGGGGCCCCCGAGCAGTACTTC.

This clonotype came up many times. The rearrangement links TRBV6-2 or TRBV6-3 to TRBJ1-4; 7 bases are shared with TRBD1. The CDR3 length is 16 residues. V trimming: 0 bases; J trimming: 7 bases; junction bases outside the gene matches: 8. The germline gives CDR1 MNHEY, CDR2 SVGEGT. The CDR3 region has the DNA TGTGCCAGCAGTTACTCGTTCGGGACAGTCGGTGAAAAACTGTTTTTT. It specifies CASSYSFGTVGEKLFF.

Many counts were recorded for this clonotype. For the CDR3, the DNA is TGTGCCAGCAGTTTAGGACAGGGCTTCTACGAGCAGTACTTC. It encodes CASSLGQGFYEQYF. The chain uses TRBV28 and TRBJ2-7; 8 nucleotides match TRBD1. V was clipped by 2 bases and J by 3 bases; unmatched bases: 3. The CDR3 extends over 14 amino acids. CDR1 is MDHEN, CDR2 SYDVKM, per germline. The full variable domain, in which reference TRBV28 and TRBJ2-7 provide the parts outside the CDR3, is DVKVTQSSRYLVKRTGEKVFLECVQDMDHENMFWYRQDPGLGLRLIYFSYDVKMKEKGDIPEGYSVSREKKERFSLILESASTNQTSMYLCASSLGQGFYEQYFGPGTRLTVT.

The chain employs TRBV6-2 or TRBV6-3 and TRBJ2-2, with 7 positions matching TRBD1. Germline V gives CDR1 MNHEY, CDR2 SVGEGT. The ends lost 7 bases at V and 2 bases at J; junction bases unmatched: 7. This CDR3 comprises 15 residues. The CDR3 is CASTWDRLNTGELFF. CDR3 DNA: TGTGCCAGCACCTGGGACAGATTAAACACCGGGGAGCTGTTTTTT.

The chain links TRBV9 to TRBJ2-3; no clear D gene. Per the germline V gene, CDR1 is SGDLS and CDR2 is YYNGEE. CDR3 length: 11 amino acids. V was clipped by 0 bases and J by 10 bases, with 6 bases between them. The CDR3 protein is CASSVEGSQYF. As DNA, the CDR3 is TGTGCCAGCAGCGTAGAGGGATCGCAGTATTTT.

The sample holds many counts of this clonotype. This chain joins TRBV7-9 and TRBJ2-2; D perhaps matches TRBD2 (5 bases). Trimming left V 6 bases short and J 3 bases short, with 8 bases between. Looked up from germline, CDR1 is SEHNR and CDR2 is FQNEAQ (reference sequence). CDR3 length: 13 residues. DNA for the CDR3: TGTGCCAGCAGGTCGGACTACACCGGGGAGCTGTTTTTT. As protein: CASRSDYTGELFF.

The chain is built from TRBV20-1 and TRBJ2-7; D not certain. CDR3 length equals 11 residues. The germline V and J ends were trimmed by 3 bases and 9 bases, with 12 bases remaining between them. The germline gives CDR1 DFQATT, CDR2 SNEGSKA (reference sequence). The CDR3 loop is CSARSGSGQYF. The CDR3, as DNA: TGCAGTGCTAGGTCAGGTTCGGGGCAGTACTTC.

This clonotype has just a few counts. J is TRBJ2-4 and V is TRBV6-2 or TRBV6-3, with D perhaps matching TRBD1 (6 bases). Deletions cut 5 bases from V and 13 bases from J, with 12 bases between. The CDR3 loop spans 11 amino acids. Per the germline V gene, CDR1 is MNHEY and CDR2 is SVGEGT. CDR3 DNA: TGTGCCAGCAGTCAGGGACATATCCAGTACTTC. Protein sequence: CASSQGHIQYF.

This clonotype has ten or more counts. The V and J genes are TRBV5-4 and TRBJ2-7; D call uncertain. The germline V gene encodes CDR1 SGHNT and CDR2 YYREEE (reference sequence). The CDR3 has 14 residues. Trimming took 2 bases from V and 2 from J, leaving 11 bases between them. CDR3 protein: CASSFSSRPYEQYF. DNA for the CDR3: TGTGCCAGCAGCTTTAGCAGTAGGCCCTACGAGCAGTACTTC.

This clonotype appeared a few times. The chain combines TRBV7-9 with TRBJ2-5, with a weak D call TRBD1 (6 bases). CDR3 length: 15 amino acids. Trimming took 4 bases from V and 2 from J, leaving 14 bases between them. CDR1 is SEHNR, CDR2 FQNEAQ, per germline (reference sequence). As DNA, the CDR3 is TGTGCCAGCAGCTGGACAGTCCCATCTCAAGAGACCCAGTACTTC. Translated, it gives CASSWTVPSQETQYF.

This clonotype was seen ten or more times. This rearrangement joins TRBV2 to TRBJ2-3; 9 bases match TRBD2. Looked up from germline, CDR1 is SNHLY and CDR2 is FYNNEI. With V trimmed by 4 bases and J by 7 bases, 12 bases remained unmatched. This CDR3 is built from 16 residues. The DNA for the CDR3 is TGTGCCAGCAGTGCTGAGCGGGGGGCCGCAATGAATACGCAGTATTTT. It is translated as CASSAERGAAMNTQYF.

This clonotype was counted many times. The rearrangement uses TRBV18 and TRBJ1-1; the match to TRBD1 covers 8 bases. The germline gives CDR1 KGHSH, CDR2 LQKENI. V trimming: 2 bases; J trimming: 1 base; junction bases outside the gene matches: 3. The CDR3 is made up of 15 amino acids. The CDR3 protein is CASSPLDRENTEAFF. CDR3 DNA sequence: TGTGCCAGCTCACCATTGGACAGGGAGAACACTGAAGCTTTCTTT.

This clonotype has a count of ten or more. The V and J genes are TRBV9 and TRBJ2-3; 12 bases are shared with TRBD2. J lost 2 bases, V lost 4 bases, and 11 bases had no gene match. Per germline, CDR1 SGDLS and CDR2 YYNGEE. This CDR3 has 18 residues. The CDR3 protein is CASSPSPRLAGATDTQYF. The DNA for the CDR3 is TGTGCCAGCAGCCCATCCCCTCGACTAGCGGGGGCCACAGATACGCAGTATTTT.

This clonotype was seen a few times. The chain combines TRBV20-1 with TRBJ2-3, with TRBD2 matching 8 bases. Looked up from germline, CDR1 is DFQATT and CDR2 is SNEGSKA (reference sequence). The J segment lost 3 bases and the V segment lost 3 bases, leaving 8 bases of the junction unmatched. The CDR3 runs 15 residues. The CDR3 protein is CSASARGGPTDTQYF. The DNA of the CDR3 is TGCAGTGCTAGTGCTCGGGGGGGCCCAACAGATACGCAGTATTTT.